This T cell receptor beta chain emerged from a study of radiotherapy plus CTLA-4 blockade in lung cancer listed by TCRdb under 2018. Looking at the study overall: Among the enrolled patients, roughly 19% had an objective response, and about 30% reached disease control. Beyond this particular receptor, the publication reports: Increased serum interferon-beta after radiation, together with early dynamic changes in blood T cell clones, were reported to be the strongest predictors of response. After treatment with radiotherapy and ipilimumab, TCR clones that originated in tumors expanded in peripheral blood.

The receptor library was made with the immunoSEQ multiplex PCR assay. TCRdb carries this immuneACCESS record with in-frame sequences only. Its versions omit some clonotypes, under half of them owing to an unresolved V gene in the studies checked, with the rest unexplained. The table for this sample lists some 66,000 clones; approximately 80% of them were counted only once. The ten largest account for about 4% of the sample. This clone was detected once. The target of this receptor is not known. No base quality values were provided; no much bigger clone lies one nucleotide off. The study tested focal radiation therapy combined with CTLA-4 blockade (ipilimumab) in patients with chemo-refractory metastatic non-small-cell lung cancer. Looking up the germline V gene yields CDR1 SNHLY and CDR2 FYNNEI. Trimming accounts for 2 bases at V and 7 bases at J, while the number of junction bases matched to no gene is 5. The CDR3 spans 15 residues, from the cysteine through the phenylalanine. The CDR3 DNA has 45 bases and is translated from base 1.

The specimen was peripheral blood, collected from a patient treated with radiotherapy plus ipilimumab. The chain is made from TRBV2 and TRBJ1-5, with 10 bases matching TRBD1. The sequence came from a human donor with non-small cell lung cancer who had a partial response to radiotherapy plus ipilimumab. The nucleotide sequence reads TGTGCCAGCAGTGAACGACAGGGGGCTCGGCAGCCCCAGCATTTT. Its protein reads: CASSERQGARQPQHF.